This TCR beta chain was identified in a study of T-cell memory formation after mild COVID-19. The overall study: Clusters were largely donor specific.

Germline CDR1 reads SGHTA; CDR2 reads FQGNSA. The CDR3 extends over 12 amino acids. The germline V and J ends were trimmed by 1 base and 9 bases, with 9 bases remaining between them. Amplification by 5'RACE using constant-segment primers produced TCR alpha and TCR beta cDNA libraries that carried sample barcodes and UMIs. MiXCR was run by TCRdb on the 5' RACE reads, yielding one entry per CDR3 protein. Among roughly 610,000 distinct CDR3 sequences, 17% were seen once, and the ten largest hold about 8.6%. The sample taken for sequencing was PBMCs or a T cell subset sorted from them (not recorded which). J is TRBJ2-5 and V is TRBV7-2, with D unclear. The TCR originated in an adult woman who had mild COVID-19 (a few samples of this study predate the infection). Cell type and time point are not known. As DNA, the CDR3 is TGTGCCAGCAGCTTAGAGGTTGGGGCCCAGTACTTC. Its translation: CASSLEVGAQYF.